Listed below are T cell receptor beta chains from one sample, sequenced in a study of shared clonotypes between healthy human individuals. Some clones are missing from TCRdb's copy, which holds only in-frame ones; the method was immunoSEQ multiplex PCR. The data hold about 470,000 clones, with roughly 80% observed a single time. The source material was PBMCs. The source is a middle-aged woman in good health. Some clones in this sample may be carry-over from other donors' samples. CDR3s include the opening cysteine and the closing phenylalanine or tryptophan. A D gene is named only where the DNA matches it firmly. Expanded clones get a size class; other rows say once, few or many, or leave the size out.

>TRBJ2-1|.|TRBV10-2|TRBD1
TGCGCCAGCAGTGATCCCGGGACAGGGGTCAATGAGCAGTTCTTC
CASSDPGTGVNEQFF
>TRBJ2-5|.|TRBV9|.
TGTGCCAGCAGCGTTTGGGGAGAGGAGACCCAGTACTTC
CASSVWGEETQYF
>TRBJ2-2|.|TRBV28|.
TGTGCCAGCAGCCCCCCCCTCGGCTCCGGGGAGCTGTTTTTT
CASSPPLGSGELFF
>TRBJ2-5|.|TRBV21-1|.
TGTGCCAGCAGCCGGAGGGAGGGAAAACGACAAGAGACCCAGTACTTC
CASSRREGKRQETQYF
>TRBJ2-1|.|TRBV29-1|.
TGCAGCGTTGCGAGGAATGAGCAGTTCTTC
CSVARNEQFF
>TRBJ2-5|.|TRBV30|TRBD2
TGTGCCTGGAGTGGGACTAGCGGGAGTTATGAGACCCAGTACTTC
CAWSGTSGSYETQYF
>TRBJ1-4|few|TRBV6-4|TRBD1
TGTGCCAGCAGTGTGGACAGGGGTGAAAAACTGTTTTTT
CASSVDRGEKLFF
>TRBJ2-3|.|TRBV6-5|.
TGTGCCAGCTATCCTCCGGGGAGAGATACGCAGTATTTT
CASYPPGRDTQYF
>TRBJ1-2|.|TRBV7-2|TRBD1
TGTGCCAGCAGCTTAGCCTCTGGACAGGCTGATGGCTACACCTTC
CASSLASGQADGYTF
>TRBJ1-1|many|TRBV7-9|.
TGTGCCAGCAGCTCTCCCCGGACAGCGAACACTGAAGCTTTCTTT
CASSSPRTANTEAFF
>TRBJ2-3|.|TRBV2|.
TGTGCCAGCAGTGATTTGGGGGGAGTGCCAGATACGCAGTATTTT
CASSDLGGVPDTQYF
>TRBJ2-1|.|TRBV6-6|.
TGTGCCAGCACCAGAGAGGCCTACAATGAGCAGTTCTTC
CASTREAYNEQFF
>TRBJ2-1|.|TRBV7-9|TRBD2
TGTGCCAGCAGCTCGACTAGCGGGAGGACCTACAATGAGCAGTTCTTC
CASSSTSGRTYNEQFF
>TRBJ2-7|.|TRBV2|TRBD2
TGTGCCAGCACCCGGGACTACTCCTACGAGCAGTACTTC
CASTRDYSYEQYF
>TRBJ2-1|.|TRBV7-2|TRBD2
TGTGCCAGCAGCTTAGCGGTTAGCGGGTACTCCTACAATGAGCAGTTCTTC
CASSLAVSGYSYNEQFF
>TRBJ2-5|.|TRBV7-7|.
TGTGCTAGCAGCTTCGGTAGGGGGTTCGGTGAGACCCAGTACTTC
CASSFGRGFGETQYF
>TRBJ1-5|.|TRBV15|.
TGTGCCACCAGCAGAGATCGGCAGGGAAGGCCCCAGCATTTT
CATSRDRQGRPQHF
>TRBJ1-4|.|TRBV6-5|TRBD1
TGTGCCAGCAGTCCGAACAGGGGCCGGTATGAAAAACTGTTTTTT
CASSPNRGRYEKLFF
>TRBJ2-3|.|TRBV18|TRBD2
TGTGCCAGCTCACCACCTCGGCTAGCGGGAAGCACAGATACGCAGTATTTT
CASSPPRLAGSTDTQYF
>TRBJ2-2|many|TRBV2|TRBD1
TGTGCCAGCTCCGGGACAGGGGGCGGGCTCACCGGGGAGCTGTTTTTT
CASSGTGGGLTGELFF
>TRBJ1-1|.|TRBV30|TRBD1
TGTGCCCGTACGGGGCCAGGGGGAACTGAAGCTTTCTTT
CARTGPGGTEAFF
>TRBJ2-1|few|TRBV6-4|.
TGTGCCAGCAGTTCCGACGGCCCCAATGAGCAGTTCTTC
CASSSDGPNEQFF
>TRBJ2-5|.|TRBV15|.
TGTGCCACCAGCCAGCACGGGTACCAAGAGACCCAGTACTTC
CATSQHGYQETQYF
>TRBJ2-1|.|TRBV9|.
TGTGCCAGCAGCGAAGGGCCCAATGAGCAGTTCTTC
CASSEGPNEQFF
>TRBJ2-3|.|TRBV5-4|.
TGTGCCAGCAGCTTGTCCCGGGAATGGACAGATACGCAGTATTTT
CASSLSREWTDTQYF
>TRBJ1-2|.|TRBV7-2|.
TGTGCCAGCAGCTTCGACAGGCCGGTCTATGGCTACACCTTC
CASSFDRPVYGYTF
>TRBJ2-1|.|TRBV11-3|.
TGTGCCAGCAGCGGTGACTCAGACTCCGGGAAGCAGTTCTTC
CASSGDSDSGKQFF
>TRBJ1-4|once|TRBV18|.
TGTGCCAGCTCACCTCAAAGGGGTGCTGCTGAAAAACTGTTTTTT
CASSPQRGAAEKLFF
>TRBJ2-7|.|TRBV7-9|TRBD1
TGTGCCAGCACCCAATACCTTTTCCGGGACAGGCTTTTCGAGCAGTACTTC
CASTQYLFRDRLFEQYF
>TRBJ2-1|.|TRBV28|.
TGTGCCAGCAGTTTTTCGACACCGGGCAATGAGCAGTTCTTC
CASSFSTPGNEQFF
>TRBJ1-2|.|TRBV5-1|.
TGCGCCAGCAGCTTGGTAGGGGGAACCTATGGCTACACCTTC
CASSLVGGTYGYTF
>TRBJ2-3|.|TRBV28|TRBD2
TGTGCCAGCAGTAGTCCCGGGACTAGCGGGGACACAGATACGCAGTATTTT
CASSSPGTSGDTDTQYF
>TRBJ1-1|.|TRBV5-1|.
TGCGCCAGCAGCTTGGCCGGATGGGGTAAAGCTTTCTTT
CASSLAGWGKAFF